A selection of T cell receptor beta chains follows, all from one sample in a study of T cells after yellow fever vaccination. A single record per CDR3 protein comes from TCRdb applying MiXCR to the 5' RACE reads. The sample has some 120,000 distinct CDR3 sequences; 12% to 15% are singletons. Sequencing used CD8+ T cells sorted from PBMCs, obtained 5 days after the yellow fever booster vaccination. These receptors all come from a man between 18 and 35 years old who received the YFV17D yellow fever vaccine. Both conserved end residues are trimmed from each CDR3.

ASSYRGGGEIDEQF	TRBV6-5	TRBJ2-1
ASSYSPLEQF	TRBV6-2/TRBV6-3	TRBJ2-1
ASSLGPDTQY	TRBV7-9	TRBJ2-3
ASSIEFWDRGADTQY	TRBV19	TRBJ2-3
ASSQGQGDLYGYT	TRBV4-1	TRBJ1-2
ASSLKASNSPLH	TRBV5-1	TRBJ1-6
ASSYSDGGTDTQY	TRBV6-5	TRBJ2-3
ASSPSGARDPDTQY	TRBV18	TRBJ2-3
ASSPFRPGGTDTQY	TRBV3-1	TRBJ2-3
ASEGGSGETQY	TRBV6-5	TRBJ2-5
ASSIAGANTGELF	TRBV4-1	TRBJ2-2
ASSQVGTVYGNTEAF	TRBV4-1	TRBJ1-1
SVVSLDYGYT	TRBV29-1	TRBJ1-2
SASSTSRLDEQF	TRBV20-1	TRBJ2-1
ASSTLISYNEQF	TRBV12-3/TRBV12-4	TRBJ2-1
ASSLSSLLGRGYGYT	TRBV13	TRBJ1-2
ASARAIRDTQY	TRBV2	TRBJ2-3
ASSLPGIGTLGTSTDTQY	TRBV5-1	TRBJ2-3
ASTVGDTQY	TRBV6-5	TRBJ2-3
ASSALLAPPDTQY	TRBV2	TRBJ2-3
ASSQVAGADTQY	TRBV4-1	TRBJ2-3
ASSLYSDRGNEQY	TRBV6-2/TRBV6-3	TRBJ2-7
ASSHLTGTGAGADTQY	TRBV12-3/TRBV12-4	TRBJ2-3
AISDSTTLYNEQF	TRBV10-3	TRBJ2-1
ASSLSWGPTGWAQY	TRBV11-2	TRBJ2-5
ASSPRRVLTLNTEAF	TRBV7-2	TRBJ1-1
ASSNDTGEQY	TRBV13	TRBJ2-7
ASSLRTRGDTQY	TRBV7-9	TRBJ2-3
ASRLWGGRDTQY	TRBV5-4	TRBJ2-3
ASSPLRTGGDTQY	TRBV27	TRBJ2-3